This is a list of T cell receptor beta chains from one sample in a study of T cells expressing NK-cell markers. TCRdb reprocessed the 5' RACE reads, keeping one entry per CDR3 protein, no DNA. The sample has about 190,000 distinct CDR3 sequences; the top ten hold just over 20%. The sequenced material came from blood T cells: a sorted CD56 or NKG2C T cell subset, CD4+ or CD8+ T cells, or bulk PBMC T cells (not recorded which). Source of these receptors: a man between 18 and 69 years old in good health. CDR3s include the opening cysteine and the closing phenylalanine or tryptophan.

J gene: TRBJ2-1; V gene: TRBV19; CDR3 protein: CASSITGGAGASYNEQFF
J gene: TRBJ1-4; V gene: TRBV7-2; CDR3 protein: CASSLGFGLRGEKLFF
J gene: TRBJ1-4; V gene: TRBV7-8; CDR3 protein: CASSLRDRLNEKLFF
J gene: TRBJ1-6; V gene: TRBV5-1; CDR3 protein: CASSIDRGRGSPLHF
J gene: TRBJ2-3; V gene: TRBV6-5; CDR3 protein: CASSFGTSGVSDTQYF
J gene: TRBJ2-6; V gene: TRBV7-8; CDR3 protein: CASSQPGTGAGANVLTF
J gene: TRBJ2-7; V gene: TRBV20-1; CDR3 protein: CSASLGIHEQYF
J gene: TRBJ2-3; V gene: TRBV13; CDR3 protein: CASSLGAIGTDTQYF
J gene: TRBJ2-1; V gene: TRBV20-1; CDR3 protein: CSAPLRGVSYNEQFF
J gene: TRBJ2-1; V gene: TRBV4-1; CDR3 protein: CASSQGTASGGANEQFF
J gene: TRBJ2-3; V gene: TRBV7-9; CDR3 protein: CASTPRGSGSTDTQYF
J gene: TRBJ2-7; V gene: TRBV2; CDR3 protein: CASSEALRQEPYEQYF
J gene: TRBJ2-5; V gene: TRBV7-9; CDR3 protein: CASTQVPEETQYF
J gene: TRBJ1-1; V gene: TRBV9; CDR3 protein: CASSPGSEAFF
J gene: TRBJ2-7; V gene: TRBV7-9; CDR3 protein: CASSLSAGQSYEQYF
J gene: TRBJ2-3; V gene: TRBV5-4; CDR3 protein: CASSHSGAGTDTQYF
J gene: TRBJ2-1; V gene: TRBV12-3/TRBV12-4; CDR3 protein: CASSFLTSYEQFF
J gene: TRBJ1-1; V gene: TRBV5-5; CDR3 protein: CASSLLGRTEAFF
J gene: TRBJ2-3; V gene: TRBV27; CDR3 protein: CASSLGVRRSDTQYF
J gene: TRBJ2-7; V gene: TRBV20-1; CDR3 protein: CSARAGNPPYEQYF
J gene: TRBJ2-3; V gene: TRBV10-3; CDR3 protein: CAISEYRDNTPGQGFSDTQYF
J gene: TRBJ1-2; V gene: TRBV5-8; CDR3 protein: CASSFDGTANYGYTF
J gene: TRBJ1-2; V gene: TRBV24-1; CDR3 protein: CATSHPRRGQGYGYTF
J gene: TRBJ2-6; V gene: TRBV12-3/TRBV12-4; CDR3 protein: CASSPLLDGLSGANVLTF
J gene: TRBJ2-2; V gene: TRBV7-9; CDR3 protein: CASSASRTGATGELFF
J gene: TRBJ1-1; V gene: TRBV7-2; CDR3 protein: CASSPRQGPSTEAFF
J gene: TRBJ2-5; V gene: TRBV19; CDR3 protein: CASSPGQGILETQYF
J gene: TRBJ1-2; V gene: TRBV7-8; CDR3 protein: CASSFLVGYGYTF
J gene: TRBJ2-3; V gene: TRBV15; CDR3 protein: CATSAREGIGTGIDTQYF
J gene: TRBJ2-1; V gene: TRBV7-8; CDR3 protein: CASSLISGAFYNEQFF
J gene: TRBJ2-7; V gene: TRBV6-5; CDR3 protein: CASSYSGGVVSYEQYF
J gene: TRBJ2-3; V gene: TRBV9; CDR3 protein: CASSELTSGTTDTQYF
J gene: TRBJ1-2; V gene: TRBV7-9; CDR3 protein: CASSLSGGTGVIYGYTF
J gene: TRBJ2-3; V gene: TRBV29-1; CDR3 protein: CSVDAGPSTDTQYF
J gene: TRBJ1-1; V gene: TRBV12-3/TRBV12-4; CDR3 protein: CASSLGVSTPLLAFF
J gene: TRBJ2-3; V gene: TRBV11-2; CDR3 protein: CASSRAGTSSPRDTQYF
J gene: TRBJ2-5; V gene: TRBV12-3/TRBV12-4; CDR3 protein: CASSPISGGGETQYF
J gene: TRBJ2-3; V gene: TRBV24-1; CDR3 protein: CATSDLGDTQYF
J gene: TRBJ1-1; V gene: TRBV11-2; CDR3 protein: CASSLVSRSWGTEAFF
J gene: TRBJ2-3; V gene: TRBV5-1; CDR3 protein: CASSFETPVTDTQYF
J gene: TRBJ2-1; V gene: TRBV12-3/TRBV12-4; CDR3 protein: CASSSRTSGDYDEQFF
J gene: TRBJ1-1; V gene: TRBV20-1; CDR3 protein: CSARDTSVIMNTEAFF
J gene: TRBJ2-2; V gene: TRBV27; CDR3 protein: CASSPTTGPGELFF
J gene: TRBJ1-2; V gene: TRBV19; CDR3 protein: CASSPGTGGNYGYTF
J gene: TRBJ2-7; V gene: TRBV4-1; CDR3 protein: CASSQGPLYEQYF
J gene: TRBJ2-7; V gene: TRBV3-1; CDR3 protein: CASSLWGDFEQYF
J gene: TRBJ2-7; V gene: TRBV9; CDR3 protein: CASSPSDRWKPYEQYF
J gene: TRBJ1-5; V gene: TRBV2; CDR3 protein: CASSEVETAINQPQHF
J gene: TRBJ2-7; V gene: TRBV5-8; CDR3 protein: CASSSVRDGLSYEQYF
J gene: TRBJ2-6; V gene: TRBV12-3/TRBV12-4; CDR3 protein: CASSLSRPLSSGANVLTF